This T cell receptor beta chain was retrieved from a study of T-cell reconstitution after alpha-beta-depleted transplantation in children. The V gene end was trimmed by 0 bases and the J gene end by 3 bases; junction bases not matched to a gene: 14. The germline CDR1 and CDR2 sequences are SGHTA and FQGNSA. This CDR3 is built from 20 residues. As for this clonotype: Its antigen remains unidentified.

Unique molecular identifiers featured in how the TCRbeta library was prepared. TCRdb re-analysed the PCR reads in MiXCR, keeping a single row per CDR3 protein. The table has nearly 350,000 distinct CDR3 sequences, roughly 15% seen once. Findings of the study overall: Expanded clones from the graft, numbering several hundred, reportedly supplied alpha-beta T cells about two months after transplant. For some patients, TCRbeta diversity was high at day 60 because of recipient T cells and thymic progenitors that survived. When one year had passed after transplant, most T-cell counts and diversity came from newly produced T cells.

The sample in question was PBMCs, mostly from graft donor cells, obtained 360 days after TCRalphabeta/CD19-depleted stem cell transplant. The sequence was obtained from a male patient aged 2 to 10 who had a stem cell transplant for acute lymphoblastic leukemia, so the T cells may come from the graft donor. The chain links TRBV7-2 to TRBJ2-3, with 11 positions matching TRBD2. CDR3 sequence: CASSLAWRGTSGRETDTQYF. DNA of the CDR3: TGTGCCAGCAGCTTAGCATGGAGGGGTACTAGCGGGAGAGAGACAGATACGCAGTATTTT.